These T cell receptor beta chains were read from a single sample in a study of blood T cell repertoires in COVID-19. Produced via immunoSEQ multiplex PCR; TCRdb's table is partial and in-frame only. The data contain approximately 250,000 clones, over 70% of them singletons. The source material was PBMCs or T cells enriched from blood (not recorded which). The origin of the receptors is a woman aged 40 to 50 who had been exposed to COVID-19. Each CDR3 is given with its conserved first and last residue. Fields, in order: D gene, clone size, V gene, J gene, CDR3 protein, CDR3 DNA. The D gene is left open where the match is weak. Size tells how often a clone was seen (once, few, many) or the class of an expanded clone, and some rows leave it out.

>NA|many|TRBV21-1|TRBJ2-3
CASSKGQTSGRADTQYF
TGTGCCAGCAGCAAAGGTCAGACTAGCGGGAGAGCAGATACGCAGTATTTT
>TRBD1|NA|TRBV19|TRBJ1-5
CASSGTVYSNQPQHF
TGTGCCAGTAGTGGGACAGTGTATAGCAATCAGCCCCAGCATTTT
>NA|once|TRBV20-1|TRBJ1-1
CSAGGGSEAFF
TGCAGTGCCGGTGGGGGGTCTGAAGCTTTCTTT
>TRBD1|NA|TRBV27|TRBJ2-1
CASSWGTGLDEQFF
TGTGCCAGCAGTTGGGGGACAGGGCTGGATGAGCAGTTCTTC
>TRBD1|few|TRBV6-2/TRBV6-3|TRBJ1-2
CASSSGQLAETF
TGTGCCAGCAGTTCGGGACAGTTGGCGGAAACCTTC
>NA|NA|TRBV6-5|TRBJ2-1
CASTPGSGNEQFF
TGTGCCAGCACCCCGGGCAGCGGGAATGAGCAGTTCTTC
>NA|NA|TRBV18|TRBJ1-5
CASSPRLNQPQHF
TGTGCCAGCTCACCACGTCTCAATCAGCCCCAGCATTTT
>TRBD2|NA|TRBV5-4|TRBJ2-5
CASSLVLGLAVQETQYF
TGTGCCAGCAGCTTGGTATTAGGACTAGCGGTACAAGAGACCCAGTACTTC
>TRBD1|NA|TRBV3-1/TRBV3-2|TRBJ1-2
CASSQGDRGDGYTF
TGTGCCAGCAGCCAAGGAGACAGGGGGGATGGCTACACCTTC
>NA|NA|TRBV4-2|TRBJ2-3
CASSQEDLNTQYF
TGTGCCAGCAGCCAGGAGGACCTCAATACGCAGTATTTT
>NA|NA|TRBV5-8|TRBJ1-4
CASSQDPTGPNEKLFF
TGTGCCAGCAGCCAGGACCCGACAGGACCTAATGAAAAACTGTTTTTT
>TRBD1|NA|TRBV6-2/TRBV6-3|TRBJ2-6
CASSPLGTGGSGANVLTF
TGTGCCAGCAGTCCCCTCGGGACAGGGGGTAGTGGGGCCAACGTCCTGACTTTC
>TRBD2|NA|TRBV28|TRBJ2-7
CASLTSGVYEQYF
TGTGCCAGCCTAACTAGCGGGGTCTACGAGCAGTACTTC
>NA|NA|TRBV18|TRBJ2-2
CASSPKGTNTGELFF
TGTGCCAGCTCACCTAAGGGGACGAACACCGGGGAGCTGTTTTTT
>NA|NA|TRBV12-5|TRBJ1-5
CASGPSETGYHQPQHF
TGTGCTAGTGGCCCCTCCGAGACAGGATATCATCAGCCCCAGCATTTT
>TRBD1|few|TRBV27|TRBJ1-5
CASSLVGTGRAVIQPQHF
TGTGCCAGCAGTTTAGTGGGGACAGGGCGAGCGGTAATTCAGCCCCAGCATTTT
>NA|NA|TRBV20-1|TRBJ1-2
CSASLLYGYTF
TGCAGTGCTAGTCTATTGTATGGCTACACCTTC
>TRBD2|few|TRBV28|TRBJ2-1
CASRPYSGGADNEQFF
TGTGCCAGCAGACCATATAGCGGGGGGGCAGACAATGAGCAGTTCTTC
>TRBD1|NA|TRBV7-9|TRBJ1-5
CASSRARGRGNQPQHF
TGTGCCAGCAGCCGCGCTAGGGGGCGCGGCAATCAGCCCCAGCATTTT
>NA|NA|TRBV9|TRBJ1-3
CASSVGSGRGNTIYF
TGTGCCAGCAGCGTAGGCTCGGGTCGTGGAAACACCATATATTTT
>NA|NA|TRBV27|TRBJ1-4
CASSALRSEGVEKLFF
TGTGCCAGCAGTGCCCTCCGAAGTGAAGGGGTAGAAAAACTGTTTTTT
>NA|NA|TRBV21-1|TRBJ1-3
CASSTPTGTGNTIYF
TGTGCCAGCAGCACTCCTACAGGGACAGGAAACACCATATATTTT
>TRBD1|NA|TRBV4-2|TRBJ2-1
CASSQVETGGVNEQFF
TGTGCCAGCAGCCAAGTAGAGACAGGGGGTGTAAATGAGCAGTTCTTC
>TRBD1|NA|TRBV7-8|TRBJ1-1
CASSFAGTGVTEAFF
TGTGCCAGCAGCTTCGCCGGGACAGGGGTTACTGAAGCTTTCTTT